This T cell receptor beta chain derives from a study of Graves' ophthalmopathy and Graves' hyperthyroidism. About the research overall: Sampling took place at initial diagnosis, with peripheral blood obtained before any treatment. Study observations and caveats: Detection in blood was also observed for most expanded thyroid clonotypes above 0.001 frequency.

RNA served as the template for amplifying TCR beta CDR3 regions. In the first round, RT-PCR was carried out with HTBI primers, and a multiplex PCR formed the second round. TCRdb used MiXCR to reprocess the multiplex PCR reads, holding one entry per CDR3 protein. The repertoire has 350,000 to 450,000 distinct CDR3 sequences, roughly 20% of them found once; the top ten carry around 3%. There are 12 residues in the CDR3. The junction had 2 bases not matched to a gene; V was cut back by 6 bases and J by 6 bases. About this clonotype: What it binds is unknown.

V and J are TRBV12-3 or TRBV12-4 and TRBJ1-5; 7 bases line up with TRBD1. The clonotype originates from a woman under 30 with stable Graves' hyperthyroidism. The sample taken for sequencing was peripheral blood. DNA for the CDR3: TGTGCCAGCAGGGCAGGGGGTCAGCCCCAGCATTTT. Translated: CASRAGGQPQHF.